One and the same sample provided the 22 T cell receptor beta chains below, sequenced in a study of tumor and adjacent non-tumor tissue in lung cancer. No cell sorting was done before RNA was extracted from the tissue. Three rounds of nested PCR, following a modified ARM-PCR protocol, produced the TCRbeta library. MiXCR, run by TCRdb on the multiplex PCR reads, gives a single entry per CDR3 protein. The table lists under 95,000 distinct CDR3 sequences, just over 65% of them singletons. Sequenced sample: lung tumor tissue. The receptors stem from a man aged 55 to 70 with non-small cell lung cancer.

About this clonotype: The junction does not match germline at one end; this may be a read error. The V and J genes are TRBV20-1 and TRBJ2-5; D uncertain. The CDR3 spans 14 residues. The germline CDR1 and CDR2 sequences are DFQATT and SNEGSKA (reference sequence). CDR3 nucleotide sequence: TGCAGTGCTAGAGTGGGTGGGATCCAAGGGACCCAGTACTTC. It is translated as CSARVGGIQGTQYF.

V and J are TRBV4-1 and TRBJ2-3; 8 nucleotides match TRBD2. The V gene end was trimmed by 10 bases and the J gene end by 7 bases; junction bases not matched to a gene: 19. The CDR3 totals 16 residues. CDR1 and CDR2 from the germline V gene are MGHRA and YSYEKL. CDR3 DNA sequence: TGCGCCAACGGCCAAGATACGGGGGGGCTGGTAAATACGCAGTATTTT. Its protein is CANGQDTGGLVNTQYF.

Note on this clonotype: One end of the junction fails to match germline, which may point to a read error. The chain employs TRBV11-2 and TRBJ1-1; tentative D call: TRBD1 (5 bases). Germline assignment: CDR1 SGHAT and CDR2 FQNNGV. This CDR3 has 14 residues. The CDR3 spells CTSRASTEVAEAFF. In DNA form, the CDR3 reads TGTACCAGCAGGGCTTCCACAGAGGTGGCTGAAGCTTTCTTT. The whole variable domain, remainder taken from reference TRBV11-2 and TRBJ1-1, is EAGVAQSPRYKIIEKRQSVAFWCNPISGHATLYWYQQILGQGPKLLIQFQNNGVVDDSQLPKDRFSAERLKGVDSTLKIQPAKLEDSAVYLCTSRASTEVAEAFFGQGTRLTVV.

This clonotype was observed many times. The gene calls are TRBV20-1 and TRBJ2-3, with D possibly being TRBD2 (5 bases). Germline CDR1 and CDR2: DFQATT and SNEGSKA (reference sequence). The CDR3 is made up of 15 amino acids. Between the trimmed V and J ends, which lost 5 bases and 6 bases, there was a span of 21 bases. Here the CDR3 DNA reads TGCAGTGCTCGAGTCAGAGGGCCGCACGAGGATACGCAGTATTTT. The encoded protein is CSARVRGPHEDTQYF.

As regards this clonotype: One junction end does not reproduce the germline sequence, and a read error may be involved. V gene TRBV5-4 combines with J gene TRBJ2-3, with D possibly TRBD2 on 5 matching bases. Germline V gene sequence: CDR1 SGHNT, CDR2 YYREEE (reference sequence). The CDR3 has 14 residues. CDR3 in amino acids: CAISLPGSTDAQYF. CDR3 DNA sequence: TGTGCCATCAGCTTACCGGGGTCCACAGATGCGCAGTATTTT.

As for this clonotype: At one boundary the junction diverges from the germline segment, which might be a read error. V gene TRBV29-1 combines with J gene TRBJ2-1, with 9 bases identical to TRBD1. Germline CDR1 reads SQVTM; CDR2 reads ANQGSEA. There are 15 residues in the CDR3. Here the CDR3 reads CSVPTGGISYNEQFF. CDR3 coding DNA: TGCAGCGTACCTACAGGGGGCATCTCCTACAATGAGCAGTTCTTT.

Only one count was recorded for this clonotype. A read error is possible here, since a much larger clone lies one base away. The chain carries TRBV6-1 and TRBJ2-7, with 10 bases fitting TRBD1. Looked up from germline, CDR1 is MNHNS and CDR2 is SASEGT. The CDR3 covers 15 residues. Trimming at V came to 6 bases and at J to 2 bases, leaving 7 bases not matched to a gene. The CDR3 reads CASRDRGIIPYEQYF. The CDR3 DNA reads TGTGCCAGCAGGGACAGGGGGATCATCCCCTACGAGCAGTACTTC.

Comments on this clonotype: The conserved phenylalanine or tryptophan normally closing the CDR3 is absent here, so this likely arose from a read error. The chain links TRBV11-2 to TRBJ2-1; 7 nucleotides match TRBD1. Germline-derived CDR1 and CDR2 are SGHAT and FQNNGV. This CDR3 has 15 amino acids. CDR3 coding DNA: TGTGCCAGCAGCCGTGGGACAGAATCCTACAGTGAGCAGTTCCTC. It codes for CASSRGTESYSEQFL.

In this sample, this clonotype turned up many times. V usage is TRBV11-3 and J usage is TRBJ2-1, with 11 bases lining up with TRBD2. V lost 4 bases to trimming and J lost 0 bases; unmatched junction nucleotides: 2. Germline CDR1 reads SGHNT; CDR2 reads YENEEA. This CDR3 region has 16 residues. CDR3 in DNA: TGTGCCAGCAGCTACGGGACTAGCGGCTCCTACAATGAGCAGTTCTTC. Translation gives CASSYGTSGSYNEQFF.

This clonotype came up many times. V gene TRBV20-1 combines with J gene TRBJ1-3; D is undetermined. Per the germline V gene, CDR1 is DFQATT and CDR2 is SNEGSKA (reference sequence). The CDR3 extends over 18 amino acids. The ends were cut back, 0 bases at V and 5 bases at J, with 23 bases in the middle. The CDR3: CSARDATEVLNPRNTIYF. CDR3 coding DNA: TGCAGTGCTAGAGATGCAACTGAAGTCCTGAACCCCAGAAACACCATATATTTT.

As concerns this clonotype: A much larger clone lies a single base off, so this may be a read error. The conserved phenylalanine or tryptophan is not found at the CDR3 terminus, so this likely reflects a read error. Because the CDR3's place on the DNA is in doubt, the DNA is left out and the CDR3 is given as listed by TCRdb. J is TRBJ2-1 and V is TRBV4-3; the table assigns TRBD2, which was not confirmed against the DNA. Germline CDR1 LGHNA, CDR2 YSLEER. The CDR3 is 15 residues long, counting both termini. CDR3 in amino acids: CVSSQVVGSENEEFS.

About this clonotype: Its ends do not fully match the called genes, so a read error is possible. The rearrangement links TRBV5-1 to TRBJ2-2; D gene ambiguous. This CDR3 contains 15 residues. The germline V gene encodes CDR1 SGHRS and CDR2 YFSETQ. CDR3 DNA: TGCGCGAGCAACCCAGCATCAGGGAACACCGGGGAGCTGTTTTTT. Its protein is CASNPASGNTGELFF.

This CDR3 is CASSQGLAGGLNISYNVQFF. CDR3 in DNA: TGCGCCAGCAGCCAAGGACTAGCGGGAGGACTAAACATCTCCTACAATGTTCAGTTCTTC. The rearrangement uses TRBV4-3 and TRBJ2-1; 13 positions match TRBD2. Germline V lookup: CDR1 LGHNA, CDR2 YSLEER. The CDR3 runs 20 residues. The V and J ends lost 1 base and 13 bases, in that order; junction bases with no gene match: 22.

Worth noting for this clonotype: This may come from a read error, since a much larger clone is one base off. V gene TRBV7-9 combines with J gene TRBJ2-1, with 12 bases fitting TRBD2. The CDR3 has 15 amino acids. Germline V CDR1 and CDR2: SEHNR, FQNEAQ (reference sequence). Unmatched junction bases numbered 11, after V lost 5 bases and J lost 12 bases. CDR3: CASSSGTSGLDGQFF. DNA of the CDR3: TGTGCCAGCAGCAGTGGGACTAGCGGGCTGGATGGGCAGTTCTTC.

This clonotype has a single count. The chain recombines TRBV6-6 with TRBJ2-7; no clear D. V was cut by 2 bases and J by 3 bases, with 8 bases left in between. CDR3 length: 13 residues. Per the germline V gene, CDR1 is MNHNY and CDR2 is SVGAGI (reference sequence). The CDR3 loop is CASSYQRVYEQYF. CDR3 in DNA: TGTGCCAGCAGTTACCAAAGGGTCTACGAGCAGTACTTC.

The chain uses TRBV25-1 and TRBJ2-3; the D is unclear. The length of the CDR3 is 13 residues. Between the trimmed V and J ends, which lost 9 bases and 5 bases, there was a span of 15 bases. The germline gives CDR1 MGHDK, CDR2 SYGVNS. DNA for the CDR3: TGTGCCAGTAGTAAAACATGGGTAGATACGCAGTATTTT. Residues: CASSKTWVDTQYF.

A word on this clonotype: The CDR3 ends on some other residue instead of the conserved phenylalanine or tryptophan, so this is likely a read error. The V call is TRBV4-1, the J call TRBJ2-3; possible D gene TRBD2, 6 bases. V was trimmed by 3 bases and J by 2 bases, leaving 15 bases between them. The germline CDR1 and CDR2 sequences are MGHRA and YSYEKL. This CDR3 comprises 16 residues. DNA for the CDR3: TGCGCCAGCAGCCATGAATTAGCGGAAATCACAGATACGCAGTATTCG. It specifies CASSHELAEITDTQYS.

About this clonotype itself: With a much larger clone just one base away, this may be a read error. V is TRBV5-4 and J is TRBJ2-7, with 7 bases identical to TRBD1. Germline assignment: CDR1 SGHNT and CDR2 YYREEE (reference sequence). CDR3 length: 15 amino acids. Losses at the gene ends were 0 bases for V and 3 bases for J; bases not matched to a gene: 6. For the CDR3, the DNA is TGTGCCAGCAGCTTGGGGGAGACAGGGAGCTACGAGCAGTACTTC. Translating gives CASSLGETGSYEQYF.

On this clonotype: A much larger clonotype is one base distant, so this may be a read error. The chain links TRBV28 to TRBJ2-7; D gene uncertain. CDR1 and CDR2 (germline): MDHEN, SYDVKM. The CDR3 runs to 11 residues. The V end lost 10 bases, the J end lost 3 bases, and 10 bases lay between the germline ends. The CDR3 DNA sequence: TGTGCCAACAGCCATCTCTACGAGCAGTACTTC. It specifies CANSHLYEQYF.

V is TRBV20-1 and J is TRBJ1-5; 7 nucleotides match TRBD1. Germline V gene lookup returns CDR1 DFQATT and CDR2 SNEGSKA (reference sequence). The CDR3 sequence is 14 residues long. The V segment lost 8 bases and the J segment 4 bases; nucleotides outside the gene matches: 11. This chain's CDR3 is CSTTRGGQNQPQHF. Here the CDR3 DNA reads TGCAGTACTACCCGGGGGGGACAGAATCAGCCCCAGCATTTT.

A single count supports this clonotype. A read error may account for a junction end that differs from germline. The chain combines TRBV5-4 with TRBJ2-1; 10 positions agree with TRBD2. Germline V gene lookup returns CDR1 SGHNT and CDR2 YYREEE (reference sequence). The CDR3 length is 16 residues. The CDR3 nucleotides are TGTGCCAGCAGCACATGTACTAGCGGGACTTACAGTGAGCAGTTCTTC. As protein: CASSTCTSGTYSEQFF.

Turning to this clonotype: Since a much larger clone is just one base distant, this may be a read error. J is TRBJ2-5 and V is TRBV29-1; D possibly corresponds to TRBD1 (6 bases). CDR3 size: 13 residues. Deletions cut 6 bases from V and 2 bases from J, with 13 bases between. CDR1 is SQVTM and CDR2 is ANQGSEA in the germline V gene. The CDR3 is CSVASTGQETQYF. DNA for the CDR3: TGCAGCGTCGCCTCGACAGGACAAGAGACCCAGTACTTC.